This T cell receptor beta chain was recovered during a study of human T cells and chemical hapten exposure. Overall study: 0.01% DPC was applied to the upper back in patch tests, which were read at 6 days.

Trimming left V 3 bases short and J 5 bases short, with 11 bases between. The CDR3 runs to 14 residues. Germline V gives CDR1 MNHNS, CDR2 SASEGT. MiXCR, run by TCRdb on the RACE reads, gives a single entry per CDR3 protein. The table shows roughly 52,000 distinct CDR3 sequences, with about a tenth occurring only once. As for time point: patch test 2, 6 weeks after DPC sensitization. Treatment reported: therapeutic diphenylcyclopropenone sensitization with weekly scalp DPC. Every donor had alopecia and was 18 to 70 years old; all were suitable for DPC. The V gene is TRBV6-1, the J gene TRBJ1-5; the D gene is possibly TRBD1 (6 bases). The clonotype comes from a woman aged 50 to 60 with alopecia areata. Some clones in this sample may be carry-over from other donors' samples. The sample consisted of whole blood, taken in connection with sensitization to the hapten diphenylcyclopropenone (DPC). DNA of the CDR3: TGTGCCAGCAGTGATGCAGGGGCCTATCAGCCCCAGCATTTT. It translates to CASSDAGAYQPQHF.